The 13 T cell receptor beta chains listed next were all sequenced from one sample in a study of cytomegalovirus exposure and HLA in healthy donors. A multiplex PCR was run with 60 Vbeta primers and 13 Jbeta primers. The protocol was immunoSEQ multiplex PCR, while the TCRdb copy is restricted to in-frame clones and leaves out a portion. Here the sample spans over 120,000 clones, roughly four fifths being singletons. The material sequenced was PBMCs. These receptor sequences come from a man aged 25-45 years in good health and CMV-seropositive.

The chain uses TRBV27 and TRBJ2-6, with D unclear. V shed 6 bases and J shed 1 base, with 10 bases lying between them. CDR1 MNHEY and CDR2 SMNVEV come from the germline V gene (reference sequence). This CDR3 contains 15 residues. Here the CDR3 reads CASSTYSSGANVLTF. CDR3 nucleotide sequence: TGTGCCAGCAGCACCTACAGTTCTGGGGCCAACGTCCTGACTTTC.

This chain connects TRBV2 to TRBJ2-7; 7 bases are shared with TRBD2. The CDR3 runs to 15 residues. The V segment lost 4 bases and the J segment 3 bases; nucleotides outside the gene matches: 9. Germline V CDR1 and CDR2: SNHLY, FYNNEI. The DNA of the CDR3 is TGTGCCAGCAGTGTAGATAGCGGGTCTTTCTACGAGCAGTACTTC. Its protein is CASSVDSGSFYEQYF.

This chain uses TRBV6-5 with TRBJ2-7, with 10 positions matching TRBD2. The CDR3 is 15 residues long. The V and J ends lost 5 bases and 2 bases, in that order; junction bases with no gene match: 6. The germline CDR1 and CDR2 sequences are MNHEY and SVGAGI. CDR3 coding DNA: TGTGCCAGCAGTCGTAAGCGGGAGGGCCCCTACGAGCAGTACTTC. Translated, it gives CASSRKREGPYEQYF.

CDR3 in amino acids: CASSSQGPLADTQYF. The CDR3 DNA reads as TGTGCCAGCAGTTCGCAGGGGCCGTTAGCAGATACGCAGTATTTT. V and J are TRBV28 and TRBJ2-3, with a possible D match to TRBD1 (6 bases). V shed 4 bases and J shed 4 bases, with 15 bases lying between them. The CDR3 has 15 amino acids. The germline V gene encodes CDR1 MDHEN and CDR2 SYDVKM.

In nucleotides, the CDR3 is TGTGCCAGCAGTGTTGGTAGGCAGGGGAATGAAAAACTGTTTTTT. As protein: CASSVGRQGNEKLFF. The gene calls are TRBV2 and TRBJ1-4, with D perhaps matching TRBD1 (6 bases). The CDR3 runs to 15 residues. V gave up 4 bases and J gave up 5 bases, with 14 bases separating them. Germline V CDR1 and CDR2: SNHLY, FYNNEI.

About this clone: An end of the junction does not agree with germline; a read error may underlie this. The gene calls are TRBV7-9 and TRBJ1-1; a weak D match, TRBD1 (5 bases). The CDR3 runs 15 residues. Germline CDR1 reads SEHNR; CDR2 reads FQNEAQ (reference sequence). The CDR3 here is CASTLYPRVGTEAFF. The CDR3 DNA sequence: TGTGCCAGCACCTTATACCCCAGGGTAGGCACTGAAGCTTTCTTT. Looking up the rest from reference TRBV7-9 and TRBJ1-1 gives the full variable domain: DTGVSQNPRHKITKRGQNVTFRCDPISEHNRLYWYRQTLGQGPEFLTYFQNEAQLEKSRLLSDRFSAERPKGSFSTLEIQRTEQGDSAMYLCASTLYPRVGTEAFFGQGTRLTVV.

V is TRBV6-1 and J is TRBJ1-6; TRBD1 might be the D (5 bases). This CDR3 has 15 residues. Trimming took off 8 bases at V and 4 bases at J, with 15 bases between the two ends. CDR1 MNHNS and CDR2 SASEGT come from the germline V gene. CDR3 nucleotides: TGTGCCAGCTCGGGGGGAAGCGGTTATAATTCACCCCTCCACTTT. This gives the protein CASSGGSGYNSPLHF.

V gene TRBV7-8 combines with J gene TRBJ2-1; unclear D gene. Germline loops: CDR1 SGHVS, CDR2 FQNEAQ. V was clipped by 5 bases and J by 4 bases, with 9 bases between them. The CDR3 sequence is 13 residues long. The CDR3 reads CASSPEEYNEQFF. CDR3 coding DNA: TGTGCCAGCAGCCCCGAAGAGTACAATGAGCAGTTCTTC.

With respect to this clone: This sample also contains other DNA sequences that code for the same CDR3. The chain combines TRBV29-1 with TRBJ1-1; possible D gene TRBD1, 5 bases. The CDR3 has 13 residues. Deletions cut 2 bases from V and 1 base from J, with 8 bases between. The germline V gene encodes CDR1 SQVTM and CDR2 ANQGSEA. The DNA of the CDR3 is TGCAGCGTTGAACGCCAGGGGAACACTGAAGCTTTCTTT. Translating gives CSVERQGNTEAFF.

The chain recombines TRBV7-3 with TRBJ2-7; 8 nucleotides match TRBD2. The CDR3 extends over 16 amino acids. Germline V CDR1 and CDR2: SGHTA, FQGTGA. V trimming: 5 bases; J trimming: 3 bases; junction bases outside the gene matches: 12. The CDR3 is CASSPASGSGNYEQYF. The DNA of the CDR3 is TGTGCCAGCAGCCCAGCCTCAGGTAGCGGGAACTACGAGCAGTACTTC.

DNA for the CDR3: TGTGCCAGCCGAGAGCAGGGGGGCCATCAGCCCCAGCATTTT. This sequence encodes CASREQGGHQPQHF. This chain links TRBV2 with TRBJ1-5, with 7 nucleotides matching TRBD1. The V gene end was trimmed by 8 bases and the J gene end by 5 bases; junction bases not matched to a gene: 9. The germline V gene encodes CDR1 SNHLY and CDR2 FYNNEI. There are 14 residues in the CDR3.

The chain carries TRBV5-1 and TRBJ1-2, with 7 bases aligning to TRBD1. The CDR3 length is 16 residues. Germline CDR1 is SGHRS and CDR2 is YFSETQ. Trimming at V came to 7 bases and at J to 2 bases, leaving 14 bases not matched to a gene. The CDR3 is CASPANTGDSNYGYTF. In DNA form, the CDR3 reads TGCGCCAGCCCCGCAAATACAGGGGACTCCAACTATGGCTACACCTTC.

This clone appeared a single time. The chain recombines TRBV2 with TRBJ1-2; D might be TRBD1 (6 bases). Trimming pared 4 bases from V and 2 bases from J, leaving 14 bases between. Germline loops: CDR1 SNHLY, CDR2 FYNNEI. The CDR3 spans 15 residues. CDR3 nucleotides: TGTGCCAGCAGTGCGGGGGGCGTTCCAAACTATGGCTACACCTTC. This gives the protein CASSAGGVPNYGYTF.